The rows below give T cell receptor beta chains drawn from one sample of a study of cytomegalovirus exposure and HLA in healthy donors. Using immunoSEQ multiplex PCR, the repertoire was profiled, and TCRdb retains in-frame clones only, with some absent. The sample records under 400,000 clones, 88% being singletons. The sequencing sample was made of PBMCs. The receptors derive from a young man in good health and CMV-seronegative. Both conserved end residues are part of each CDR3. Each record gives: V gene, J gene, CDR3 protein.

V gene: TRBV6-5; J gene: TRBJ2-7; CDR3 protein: CASSYDTGRHEQYF
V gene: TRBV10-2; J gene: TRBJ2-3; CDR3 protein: CASRLAGGPDTQYF
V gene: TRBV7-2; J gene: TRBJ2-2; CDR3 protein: CASRTMGQGSGELFF
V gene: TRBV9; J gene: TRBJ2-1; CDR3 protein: CASSAQTLIVGNEQFF
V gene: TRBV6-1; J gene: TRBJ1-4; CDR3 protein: CASSEPYTGNFYPGKLFF
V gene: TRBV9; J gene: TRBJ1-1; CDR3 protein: CASSVGYSGQPIEAFF
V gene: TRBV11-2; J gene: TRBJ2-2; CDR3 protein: CASSLDGGAGVTGELFF
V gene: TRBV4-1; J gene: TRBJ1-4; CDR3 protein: CASSQPGQGREEKLFF
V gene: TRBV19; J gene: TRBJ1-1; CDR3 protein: CASSPLLAQNTEAFF
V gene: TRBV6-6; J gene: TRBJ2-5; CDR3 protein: CASSSLAASETQYF
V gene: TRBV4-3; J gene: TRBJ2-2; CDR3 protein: CASSQDVAGGLTGELFF
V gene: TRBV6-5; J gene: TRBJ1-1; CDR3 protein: CASSRQGMNTEAFF
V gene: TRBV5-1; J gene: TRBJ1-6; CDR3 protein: CASSSWTGNSPLHF
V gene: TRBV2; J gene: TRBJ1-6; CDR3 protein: CASSPDLMNSPLHF
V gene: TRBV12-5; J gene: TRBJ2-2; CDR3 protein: CASGRGNTGELFF
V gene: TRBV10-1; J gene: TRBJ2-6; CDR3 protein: CASSGGGGANVLTF
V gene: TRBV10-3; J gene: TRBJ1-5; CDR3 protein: CAGRINQPQHF
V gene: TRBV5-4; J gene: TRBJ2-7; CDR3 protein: CASSFPQGAGAYEQYF
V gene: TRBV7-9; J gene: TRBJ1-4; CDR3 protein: CASSPGARKLFF
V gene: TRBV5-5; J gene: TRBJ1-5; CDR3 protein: CASSPGQGNQPQHF
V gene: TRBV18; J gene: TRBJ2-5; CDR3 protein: CASSEETQYF
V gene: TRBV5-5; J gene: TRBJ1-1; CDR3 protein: CASSLAPGSNTEAFF
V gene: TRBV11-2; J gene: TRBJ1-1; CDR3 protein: CASSYGTGHTEAFF
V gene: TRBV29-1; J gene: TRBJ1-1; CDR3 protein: CSVEGLEGSRGTEAFF
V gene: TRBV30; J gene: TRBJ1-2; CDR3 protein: CAFYRVPNYGYTF
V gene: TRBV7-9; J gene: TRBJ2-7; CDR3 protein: CASSSPLAEPYEQYF
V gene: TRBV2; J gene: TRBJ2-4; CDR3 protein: CASSERYF
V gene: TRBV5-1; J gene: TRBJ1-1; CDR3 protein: CASSPNQTPNTEAFF
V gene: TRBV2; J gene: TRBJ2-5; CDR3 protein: CASSAGQGWRETQYF
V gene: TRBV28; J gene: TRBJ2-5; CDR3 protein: CASSLWTDLETQYF
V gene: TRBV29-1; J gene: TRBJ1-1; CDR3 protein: CSVVVVVNTEAFF
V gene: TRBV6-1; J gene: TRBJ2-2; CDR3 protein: CASRTRGRNTGELFF
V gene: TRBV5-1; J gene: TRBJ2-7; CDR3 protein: CASSLGGTGSYEQYF
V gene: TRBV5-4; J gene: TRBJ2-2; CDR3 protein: CASSFPGNTGELFF
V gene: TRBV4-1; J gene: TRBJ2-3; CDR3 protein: CASSQDRAIGGMGDTQYF
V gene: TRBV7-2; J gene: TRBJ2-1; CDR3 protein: CASSLGTPEQFF
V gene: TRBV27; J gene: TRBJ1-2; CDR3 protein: CASNSRQGADYGYTF
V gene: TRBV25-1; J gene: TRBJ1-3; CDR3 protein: CASSETGNRNTIYF
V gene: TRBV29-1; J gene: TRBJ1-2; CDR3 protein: CSVERLGDRGYTF
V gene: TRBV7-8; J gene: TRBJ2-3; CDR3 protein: CASSSTGGGTDTQYF
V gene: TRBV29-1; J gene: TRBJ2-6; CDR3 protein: CSVLGANVLTF
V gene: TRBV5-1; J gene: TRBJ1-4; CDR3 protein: CASRRQGGVVGEKLFF
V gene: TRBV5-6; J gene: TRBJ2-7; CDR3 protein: CASSFAMESSLSTYEQYF
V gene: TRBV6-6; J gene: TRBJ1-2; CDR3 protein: CASSPSTYGF
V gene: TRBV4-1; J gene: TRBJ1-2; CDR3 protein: CASSQVTGSNYGYTF
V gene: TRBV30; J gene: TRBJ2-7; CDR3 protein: CAWSQGREQYF
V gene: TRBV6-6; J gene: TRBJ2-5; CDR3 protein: CASSGASGGLETQYF
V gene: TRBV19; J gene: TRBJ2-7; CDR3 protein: CASSPRTGTYEQYF
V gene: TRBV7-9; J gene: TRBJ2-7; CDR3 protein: CASSSTSGQGAHEQYF
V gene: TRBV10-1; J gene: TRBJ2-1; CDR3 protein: CARSLGRGDNEQFF
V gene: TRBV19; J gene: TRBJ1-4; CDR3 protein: CATQGATNEKLFF
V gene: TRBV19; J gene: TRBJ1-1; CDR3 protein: CASSIGSGQNRGEAFF
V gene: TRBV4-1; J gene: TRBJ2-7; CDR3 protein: CASSQDETGQGADEQYF
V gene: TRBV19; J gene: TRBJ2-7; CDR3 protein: CASSMGQGALDEQYF
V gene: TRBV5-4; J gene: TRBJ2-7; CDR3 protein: CASSSGLAYEQYF